The rows below give T cell receptor beta chains drawn from one sample of a study of liver allograft versus peripheral blood T cells. MiXCR, run by TCRdb on the reads, gives a single entry per CDR3 protein. The sample includes 8,300 or so distinct CDR3 sequences, 17% of them seen just once. All receptors derive from a human patient who had a liver transplant. The graft donor may account for some of the T cells. The CDR3 runs from the conserved cysteine through the conserved F or W. A D gene is named only where the DNA matches it firmly. Some rows mark clone size as missing; the rest say once, few, many or name a class of expanded clone.

v_gene,d_gene,abundance,j_gene,CDR3aa,CDR3nt
TRBV7-3,TRBD2,NA,TRBJ2-1,CASSLTREGEQFF,TGTGCCAGCAGCTTAACGCGGGAGGGTGAGCAGTTCTTC
TRBV20-1,TRBD2,few,TRBJ2-3,CSARVSGGVISTDTQYF,TGCAGTGCTAGAGTTAGCGGGGGGGTTATAAGCACAGATACGCAGTATTTT
TRBV6-1,NA,medium-sized,TRBJ2-5,CASRVIGDVETQYF,TGTGCCAGCAGAGTAATCGGGGACGTGGAGACCCAGTACTTC
TRBV20-1,NA,medium-sized,TRBJ2-1,CSARDDVGEWYNEQFF,TGCAGTGCTAGAGATGACGTAGGGGAATGGTACAATGAGCAGTTCTTC
TRBV7-3,NA,NA,TRBJ2-3,CASSFGATDTQYF,TGTGCCAGCAGCTTTGGGGCCACAGATACGCAGTATTTT
TRBV24-1,TRBD2,medium-sized,TRBJ2-5,CATSETTSGETQYF,TGTGCCACCAGCGAAACGACTAGCGGAGAGACCCAGTACTTC
TRBV11-2,NA,NA,TRBJ1-2,CASSLDPTNYGYTF,TGTGCCAGCAGCTTAGATCCCACTAACTATGGCTACACCTTC
TRBV28,TRBD1,NA,TRBJ2-7,CASSLWGTGAYEQYF,TGTGCCAGCAGTTTATGGGGAACAGGGGCCTACGAGCAGTACTTC
TRBV29-1,TRBD2,medium-sized,TRBJ2-1,CSGGTSGSEQFF,TGCAGCGGGGGGACTAGCGGGAGTGAGCAGTTCTTC
TRBV7-3,NA,NA,TRBJ1-5,CASSPDRNQPQHF,TGTGCCAGCAGCCCCGACAGGAATCAGCCCCAGCATTTT
TRBV19,TRBD1,medium-sized,TRBJ2-3,CASSIRQGSDTQYF,TGTGCCAGTAGTATCCGACAGGGATCAGATACGCAGTATTTT
TRBV30,NA,many,TRBJ1-1,CAWSVARDTEAFF,TGTGCCTGGAGTGTAGCCAGGGACACTGAAGCTTTCTTT
TRBV6-1,TRBD1,once,TRBJ1-5,CAAREDRASNQPQHF,TGTGCCGCCAGGGAAGACAGGGCGAGCAATCAGCCCCAGCATTTT
TRBV5-6,NA,NA,TRBJ1-1,CASSYQGRAEAFF,TGTGCCAGCAGCTATCAGGGGCGCGCTGAAGCTTTCTTT
TRBV11-2,NA,many,TRBJ1-2,CASSLDRGARSNYGYTF,TGTGCCAGCAGCTTAGATAGGGGGGCCAGGAGTAACTATGGCTACACCTTC
TRBV30,NA,NA,TRBJ2-7,CASGKNSYEQYF,TGTGCCTCCGGGAAAAACTCCTACGAGCAGTACTTC
TRBV24-1,NA,many,TRBJ2-7,CATSQGGTYEQYF,TGTGCCACCAGCCAGGGAGGAACCTACGAGCAGTACTTC
TRBV19,TRBD1,medium-sized,TRBJ2-7,CASSFLGGRGEQYF,TGTGCCAGTAGTTTCCTAGGGGGCCGGGGCGAGCAGTACTTC
TRBV7-2,NA,few,TRBJ1-6,CASSLVGSPLHF,TGTGCCAGCAGCCTGGTCGGTTCACCCCTCCACTTT
TRBV19,TRBD2,medium-sized,TRBJ2-1,CASSPLAGVTRNEQFF,TGTGCCAGTAGTCCGCTAGCGGGGGTAACTAGGAATGAGCAGTTCTTC
TRBV12-3/TRBV12-4,NA,medium-sized,TRBJ1-5,CASSLAGSNQPQHF,TGTGCCAGCAGTTTGGCAGGGAGCAATCAGCCCCAGCATTTT
TRBV6-1,NA,medium-sized,TRBJ1-3,CASSEARVGHFSGNTIYF,TGTGCCAGCAGTGAGGCCCGTGTAGGGCATTTCTCTGGAAACACCATATATTTT
TRBV20-1,TRBD2,NA,TRBJ2-7,CSARLGLADTYEQYF,TGCAGTGCTAGACTGGGACTAGCGGACACCTACGAGCAGTACTTC
TRBV18,TRBD1,medium-sized,TRBJ1-2,CASSPLQGRYGYTF,TGTGCCAGCTCACCGCTACAGGGGCGCTATGGCTACACCTTC
TRBV12-3/TRBV12-4,NA,few,TRBJ1-1,CASSFAENTEAFF,TGTGCCAGCAGTTTCGCGGAGAACACTGAAGCTTTCTTT
TRBV19,NA,many,TRBJ2-7,CASSIVGTSYEQYF,TGTGCCAGTAGTATAGTTGGCACCTCCTACGAGCAGTACTTC
TRBV18,NA,medium-sized,TRBJ1-6,CASSPTAYNSPLHF,TGTGCCAGCTCACCGACAGCTTACAATTCACCCCTCCACTTT
TRBV7-2,TRBD2,NA,TRBJ2-1,CASSLLPGTSGRGGNEQFF,TGTGCCAGCAGCCTATTACCTGGGACTAGCGGGAGGGGGGGCAATGAGCAGTTCTTC
TRBV30,NA,medium-sized,TRBJ2-6,CAWSEHLVSGANVLTF,TGTGCCTGGAGTGAACATTTAGTCTCTGGGGCCAACGTCCTGACTTTC
TRBV6-1,NA,medium-sized,TRBJ1-3,CASSRGGVSSGNTIYF,TGTGCCAGCAGTAGGGGAGGCGTGAGCTCTGGAAACACCATATATTTT
TRBV11-2,NA,few,TRBJ1-3,CASSFGVSLDGNTIYF,TGTGCCAGCAGCTTCGGGGTCTCTCTGGATGGAAACACCATATATTTT
TRBV3-1,NA,NA,TRBJ1-4,CASSRGGGGKLFF,TGTGCCAGCAGCCGGGGAGGTGGAGGAAAACTGTTTTTT
TRBV12-3/TRBV12-4,NA,few,TRBJ1-3,CASSLETDDRPGNTIYF,TGTGCCAGCAGTTTAGAAACAGATGATCGGCCTGGAAACACCATATATTTT
TRBV19,NA,medium-sized,TRBJ1-5,CASSIDSGHQPQHF,TGTGCCAGTAGTATTGACTCGGGGCACCAGCCCCAGCATTTT
TRBV19,NA,NA,TRBJ1-4,CASSRGGGDELFF,TGTGCCAGTAGTCGGGGGGGTGGTGATGAACTGTTTTTT
TRBV7-9,NA,few,TRBJ2-5,CASSLVRGGETQYF,TGTGCCAGCAGCTTGGTACGGGGCGGAGAGACCCAGTACTTC
TRBV20-1,NA,NA,TRBJ2-3,CSGGSTDTQYF,TGCAGTGGGGGTAGCACAGATACGCAGTATTTT
TRBV27,TRBD1,medium-sized,TRBJ2-3,CASSGRSRDRVSDTQYF,TGTGCCAGCAGTGGGCGCAGCCGGGACAGGGTCTCAGATACGCAGTATTTT
TRBV28,NA,medium-sized,TRBJ1-6,CASSLYQEGSPLHF,TGTGCCAGCAGTTTATACCAGGAGGGCTCACCCCTCCACTTT
TRBV27,TRBD1,NA,TRBJ1-2,CASSSTPGQGWDGYTF,TGTGCCAGCAGTTCAACCCCCGGACAGGGTTGGGATGGCTACACCTTC
TRBV28,TRBD1,medium-sized,TRBJ2-1,CASSQGQGGLNEQFF,TGTGCCAGCAGTCAGGGACAGGGAGGGCTCAATGAGCAGTTCTTC
TRBV2,NA,few,TRBJ1-5,CASRPGLFSNQPQHF,TGTGCCAGCAGACCGGGACTGTTTAGCAATCAGCCCCAGCATTTT
TRBV18,NA,medium-sized,TRBJ1-5,CASSPKDRSSNQPQHF,TGTGCCAGCTCACCTAAAGACAGGTCGAGCAATCAGCCCCAGCATTTT
TRBV12-3/TRBV12-4,NA,medium-sized,TRBJ1-6,CASSLEWQYNSPLHF,TGTGCCAGCAGTTTAGAGTGGCAGTATAATTCACCCCTCCACTTT
TRBV12-3/TRBV12-4,NA,many,TRBJ1-5,CASSLSPPNQPQHF,TGTGCCAGCAGTTTGAGCCCCCCAAATCAGCCCCAGCATTTT
TRBV18,NA,medium-sized,TRBJ1-4,CASSPLAAATNEKLFF,TGTGCCAGCTCACCACTGGCAGCTGCAACTAATGAAAAACTGTTTTTT
TRBV29-1,NA,medium-sized,TRBJ2-3,CSVVPGETQYF,TGCAGCGTCGTGCCAGGAGAGACGCAGTATTTT
TRBV24-1,NA,medium-sized,TRBJ1-2,CATSDNRDKYYGYTF,TGTGCCACCAGTGATAACCGGGACAAGTACTATGGCTACACCTTC
TRBV20-1,TRBD2,many,TRBJ2-3,CSAQTSGKADTQYF,TGCAGTGCCCAAACTAGCGGGAAAGCAGATACGCAGTATTTT
TRBV7-2,NA,medium-sized,TRBJ1-2,CASSFPGQIIYGYTF,TGTGCCAGCAGCTTTCCGGGACAAATAATCTATGGCTACACCTTC
TRBV20-1,NA,few,TRBJ2-7,CSARDQGALSEQYF,TGCAGTGCTAGAGATCAAGGGGCCCTCTCCGAGCAGTACTTC